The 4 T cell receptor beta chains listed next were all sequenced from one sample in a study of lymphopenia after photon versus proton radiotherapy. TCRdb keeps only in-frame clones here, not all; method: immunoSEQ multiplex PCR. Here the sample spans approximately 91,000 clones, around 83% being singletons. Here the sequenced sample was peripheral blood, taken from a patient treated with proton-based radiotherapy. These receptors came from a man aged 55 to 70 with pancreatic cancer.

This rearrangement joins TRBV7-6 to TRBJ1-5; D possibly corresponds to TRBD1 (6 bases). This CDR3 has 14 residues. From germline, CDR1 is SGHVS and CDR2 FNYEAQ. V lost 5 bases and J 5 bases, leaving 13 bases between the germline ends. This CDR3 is CASSQGPGDQPQHF. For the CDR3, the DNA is TGTGCCAGCAGCCAGGGACCAGGGGATCAGCCCCAGCATTTT. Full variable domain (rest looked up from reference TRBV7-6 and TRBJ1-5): GAGVSQSPRYKVTKRGQDVALRCDPISGHVSLYWYRQALGQGPEFLTYFNYEAQQDKSGLPNDRFSAERPEGSISTLTIQRTEQRDSAMYRCASSQGPGDQPQHFGDGTRLSIL.

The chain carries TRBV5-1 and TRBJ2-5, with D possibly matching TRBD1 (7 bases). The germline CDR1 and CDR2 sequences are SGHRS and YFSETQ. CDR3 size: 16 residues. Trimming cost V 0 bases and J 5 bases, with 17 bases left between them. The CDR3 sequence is CASSLDTASGGETQYF. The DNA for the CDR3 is TGCGCCAGCAGCTTGGACACGGCCTCAGGGGGGGAGACCCAGTACTTC. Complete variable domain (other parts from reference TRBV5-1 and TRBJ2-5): KAGVTQTPRYLIKTRGQQVTLSCSPISGHRSVSWYQQTPGQGLQFLFEYFSETQRNKGNFPGRFSGRQFSNSRSEMNVSTLELGDSALYLCASSLDTASGGETQYFGPGTRLLVL.

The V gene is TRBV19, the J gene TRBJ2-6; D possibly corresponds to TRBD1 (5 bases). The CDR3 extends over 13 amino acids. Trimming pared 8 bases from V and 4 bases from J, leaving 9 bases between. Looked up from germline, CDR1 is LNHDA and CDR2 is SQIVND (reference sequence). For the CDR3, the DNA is TGTGCCAGTGGAAGGGGCGGGGCCAACGTCCTGACTTTC. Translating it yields CASGRGGANVLTF.

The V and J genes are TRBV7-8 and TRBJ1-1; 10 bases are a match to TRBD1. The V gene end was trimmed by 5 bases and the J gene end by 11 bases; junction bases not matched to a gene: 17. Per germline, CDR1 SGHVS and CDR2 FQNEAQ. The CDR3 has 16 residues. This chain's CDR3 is CASSQHGTGVSRSAFF. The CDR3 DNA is TGTGCCAGCAGCCAGCACGGGACAGGGGTTTCCCGTTCGGCTTTCTTT.